The following is a TCR beta chain sequence with its context. Its specificity is not known. Germline V gene data show CDR1 as WNHNN and CDR2 as SYGVQD (reference sequence). V shed 7 bases and J shed 2 bases, with 17 bases lying between them. This CDR3 has 15 amino acids. This entry is derived from a study of T cell responses to AZD1222 COVID-19 vaccine. General study findings and limits: At baseline, seropositivity was found in only a handful of AZD1222 recipients. In a largely white British group with more females than males, clonal diversity was possibly underestimated. Per reports, nearly half of all spike-specific TCRs target regions that are unmutated in variants.

Profiled with immunoSEQ multiplex PCR; TCRdb holds only in-frame clones, not every one. The sample shows roughly 43,000 clones, over 75% of them seen only once. Sequenced here: peripheral blood, sampled 28 days after the second dose of the MenACWY control vaccine. The sequence came from an adult who received the MenACWY meningococcal vaccine as a control. The J gene is TRBJ1-1, the V gene TRBV10-1, with a possible D match to TRBD1 (5 bases). CDR3 loop: CASTRMGGGNTEAFF. The CDR3 DNA follows: TGCGCCAGCACTCGGATGGGGGGAGGAAACACTGAAGCTTTCTTT.